These 3 T cell receptor beta chains were sequenced from one sample in a study of prognosis after radiotherapy for stage I lung cancer. Genomic DNA was subjected to two-round multiplex PCR for amplification of TCR beta CDR3. First-round PCR amplification was performed with primers specific to each TRBV and TRBJ gene. TCRdb redid the calling of the multiplex PCR reads with MiXCR, one entry per CDR3 protein. The top ten hold less than 70% of the sample, which has nearly 25,000 distinct CDR3 sequences, roughly 35% seen once. The specimen was PBMCs, collected before or after stereotactic body radiation therapy (not recorded which). The source is a donor over 45 with non-small cell lung cancer.

This clonotype was recorded a few times. A much bigger clone sits one base away, suggesting this may be a read error. The chain joins TRBV15 to TRBJ2-5, with 13 bases that match TRBD2. The V segment lost 11 bases and the J segment 4 bases; nucleotides outside the gene matches: 10. The CDR3 is made up of 15 amino acids. Germline V lookup: CDR1 LNHNV, CDR2 YYDKDF (reference sequence). CDR3 sequence (DNA): TGTGCCGCGTTACTAGCGGGAGGGCCGCGAGAGACCCAGTACTTC. Its translation is CAALLAGGPRETQYF.

This clonotype was seen a handful of times. Being one base from a much bigger clone, this may be a read error. This rearrangement joins TRBV15 to TRBJ1-2; D gene ambiguous. Germline V lookup: CDR1 LNHNV, CDR2 YYDKDF (reference sequence). CDR3 length equals 15 residues. V dropped 0 bases and J dropped 4 bases, with 12 bases sitting between them. CDR3 sequence: CATSRDRQRAYGYTF. DNA for the CDR3: TGTGCCACCAGCAGAGATCGTCAGAGGGCCTATGGCTACACCTTC.

On this clonotype: A much bigger clone sits one base away, suggesting this may be a read error. This chain uses TRBV7-2 with TRBJ2-5; possibly TRBD1 for D (6 bases). This CDR3 is built from 14 residues. The V gene's germline CDR1 is SGHTA and CDR2 FQGNSA. The CDR3 DNA sequence: TGTGCCAGCAGCTTTCAGGACAGTCAAGAGACCAAGTACTTC. Amino acid sequence: CASSFQDSQETKYF.